The 5 T cell receptor beta chains reported below all come from one sample, sequenced in a study of blood T cell repertoires in COVID-19 (dated by TCRdb to between 2020 and 2021). Library creation used the immunoSEQ multiplex PCR assay. Held by TCRdb, this immuneACCESS table contains in-frame sequences only and omits some clones. Under half of the omission traces to an unresolved V gene where checked; the cause of the rest is unknown. The sample table shows around 220,000 clones, and 87% are seen once. About 6% of the sample is held by the ten biggest clonotypes. The material sequenced was PBMCs or T cells enriched from blood (not recorded which). These receptors originate from a woman aged 25 to 39 with acute COVID-19.

This chain uses TRBV7-6 with TRBJ2-5, with 15 positions matching TRBD2. From germline, CDR1 is SGHVS and CDR2 FNYEAQ. The CDR3 spans 18 residues. V trimming: 6 bases; J trimming: 2 bases; junction bases outside the gene matches: 10. The CDR3 protein is CASREAGTSGGTQETQYF. CDR3 coding DNA: TGTGCCAGCAGAGAGGCCGGGACTAGCGGGGGGACACAAGAGACCCAGTACTTC.

The rearrangement uses TRBV30 and TRBJ2-3; maybe TRBD2 (7 bases). The CDR3 is made up of 18 amino acids. Germline lookup yields CDR1 GTSNPN and CDR2 SVGIG (reference sequence). Trimming removed 0 bases from V and 1 base from J, with 20 bases in between. The CDR3 loop reads CAWSVRRGLARGTDTQYF. The CDR3 DNA sequence: TGTGCCTGGAGTGTACGGCGGGGGCTTGCACGTGGCACAGATACGCAGTATTTT.

The chain employs TRBV21-1 and TRBJ2-2; the listed D gene, TRBD1, was not tested against the DNA. TRBV21-1 is assigned pseudogene status. This CDR3 comprises 15 residues. In nucleotides, the CDR3 is TGTGCCAGCAGCCCCCGGGACAGGGAGACCGGGGAGCTGTTTTTT. It is translated as CASSPRDRETGELFF.

The chain couples TRBV9 to TRBJ1-1; D may be TRBD1 (5 bases). The CDR3 has 15 amino acids. Germline-derived CDR1 and CDR2 are SGDLS and YYNGEE. V dropped 4 bases and J dropped 1 base, with 14 bases sitting between them. The CDR3 nucleotides are TGTGCCAGCAGCCCTAGGACAAGTTGGAACACTGAAGCTTTCTTT. This sequence encodes CASSPRTSWNTEAFF.

The chain has TRBV9 and TRBJ2-3, with D possibly being TRBD1 (7 bases). Trimming removed 0 bases at V and 5 bases at J, with 13 bases between. Looked up from germline, CDR1 is SGDLS and CDR2 is YYNGEE. The CDR3 totals 15 residues. CDR3 in amino acids: CASSVVGGGLDTQYF. CDR3 DNA: TGTGCCAGCAGCGTAGTAGGAGGGGGCTTAGATACGCAGTATTTT.